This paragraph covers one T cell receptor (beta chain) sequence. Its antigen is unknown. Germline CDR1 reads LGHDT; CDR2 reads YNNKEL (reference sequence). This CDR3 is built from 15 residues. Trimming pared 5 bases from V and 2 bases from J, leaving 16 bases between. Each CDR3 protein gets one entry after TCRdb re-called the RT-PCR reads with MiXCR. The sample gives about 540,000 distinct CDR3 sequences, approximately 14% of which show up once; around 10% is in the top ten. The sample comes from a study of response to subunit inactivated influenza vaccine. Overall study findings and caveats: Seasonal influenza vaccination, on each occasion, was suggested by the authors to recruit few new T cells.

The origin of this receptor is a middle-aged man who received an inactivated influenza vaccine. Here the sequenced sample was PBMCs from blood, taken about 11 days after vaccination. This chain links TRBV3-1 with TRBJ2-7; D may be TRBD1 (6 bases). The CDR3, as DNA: TGTGCCAGCAGCGTAACACAGGGCCGACCCTACGAGCAGTACTTC. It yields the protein CASSVTQGRPYEQYF.